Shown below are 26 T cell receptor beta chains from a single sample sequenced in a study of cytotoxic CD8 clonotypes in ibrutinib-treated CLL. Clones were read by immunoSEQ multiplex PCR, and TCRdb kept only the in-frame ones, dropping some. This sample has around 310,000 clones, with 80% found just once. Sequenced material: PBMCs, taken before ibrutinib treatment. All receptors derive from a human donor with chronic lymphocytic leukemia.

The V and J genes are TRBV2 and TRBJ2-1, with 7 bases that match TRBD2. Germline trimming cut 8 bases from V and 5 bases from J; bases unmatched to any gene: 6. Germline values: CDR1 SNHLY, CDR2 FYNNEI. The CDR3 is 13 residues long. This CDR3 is CASSSGRNNEQFF. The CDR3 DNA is TGTGCCAGCTCTAGCGGTCGGAACAATGAGCAGTTCTTC. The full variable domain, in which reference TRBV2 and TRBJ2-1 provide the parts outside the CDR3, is EPEVTQTPSHQVTQMGQEVILRCVPISNHLYFYWYRQILGQKVEFLVSFYNNEISEKSEIFDDQFSVERPDGSNFTLKIRSTKLEDSAMYFCASSSGRNNEQFFGPGTRLTVL.

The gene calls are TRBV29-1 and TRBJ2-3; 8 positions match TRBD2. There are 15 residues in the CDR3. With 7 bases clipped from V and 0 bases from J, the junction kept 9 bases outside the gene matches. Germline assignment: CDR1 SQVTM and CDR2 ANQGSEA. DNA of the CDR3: TGCAGCGGTACAACTAGCGGATTTAGCACAGATACGCAGTATTTT. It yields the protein CSGTTSGFSTDTQYF.

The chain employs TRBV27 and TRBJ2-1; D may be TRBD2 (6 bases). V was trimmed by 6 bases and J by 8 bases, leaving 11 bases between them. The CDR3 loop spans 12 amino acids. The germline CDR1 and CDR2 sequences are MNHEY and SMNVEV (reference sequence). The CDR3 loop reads CASSPGVDEQFF. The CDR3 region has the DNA TGTGCCAGCAGCCCGGGGGTCGATGAGCAGTTCTTC.

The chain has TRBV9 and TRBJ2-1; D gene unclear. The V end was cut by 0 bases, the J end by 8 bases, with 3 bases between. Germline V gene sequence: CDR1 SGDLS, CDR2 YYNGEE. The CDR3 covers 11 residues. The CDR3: CASSVGDEQFF. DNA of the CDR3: TGTGCCAGCAGCGTAGGTGATGAGCAGTTCTTC. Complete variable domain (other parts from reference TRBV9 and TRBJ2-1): DSGVTQTPKHLITATGQRVTLRCSPRSGDLSVYWYQQSLDQGLQFLIQYYNGEERAKGNILERFSAQQFPDLHSELNLSSLELGDSALYFCASSVGDEQFFGPGTRLTVL.

The CDR3 DNA reads as TGCGCCAGCAGCCAATCAGGGATCAATGAGCAGTTCTTC. As protein: CASSQSGINEQFF. The rearrangement links TRBV4-3 to TRBJ2-1; possibly TRBD1 for D (5 bases). The V end lost 2 bases, the J end lost 6 bases, and 8 bases lay between the germline ends. The germline gives CDR1 LGHNA, CDR2 YSLEER. CDR3 length equals 13 residues.

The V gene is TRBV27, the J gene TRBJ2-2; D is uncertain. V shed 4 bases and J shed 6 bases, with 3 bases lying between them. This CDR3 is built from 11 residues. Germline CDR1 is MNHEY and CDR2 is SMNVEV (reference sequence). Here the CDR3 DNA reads TGTGCCAGCAGTTCAGCCGGGGAGCTGTTTTTT. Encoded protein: CASSSAGELFF.

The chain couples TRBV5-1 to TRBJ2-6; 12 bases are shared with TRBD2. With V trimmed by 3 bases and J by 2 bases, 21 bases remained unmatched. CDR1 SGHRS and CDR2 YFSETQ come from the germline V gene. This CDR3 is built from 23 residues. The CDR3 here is CASSSRLAGELAPSLTGANVLTF. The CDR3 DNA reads TGCGCCAGCAGCTCCCGACTAGCGGGAGAGCTGGCCCCAAGTCTTACTGGGGCCAACGTCCTGACTTTC.

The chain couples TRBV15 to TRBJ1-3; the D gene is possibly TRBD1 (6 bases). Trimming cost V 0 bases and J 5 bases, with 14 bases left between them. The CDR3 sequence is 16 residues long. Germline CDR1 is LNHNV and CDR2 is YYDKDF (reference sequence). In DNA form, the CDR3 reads TGTGCCACCAGCAGAGATGGACAGCAACTGCGAAACACCATATATTTT. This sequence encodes CATSRDGQQLRNTIYF. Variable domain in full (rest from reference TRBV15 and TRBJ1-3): DAMVIQNPRYQVTQFGKPVTLSCSQTLNHNVMYWYQQKSSQAPKLLFHYYDKDFNNEADTPDNFQSRRPNTSFCFLDIRSPGLGDTAMYLCATSRDGQQLRNTIYFGEGSWLTVV.

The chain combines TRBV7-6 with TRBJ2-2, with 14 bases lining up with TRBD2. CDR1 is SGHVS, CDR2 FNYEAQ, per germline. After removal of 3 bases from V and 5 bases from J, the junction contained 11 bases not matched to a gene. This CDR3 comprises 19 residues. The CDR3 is CASSFSPGLAGVVTGELFF. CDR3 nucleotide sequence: TGTGCCAGCAGCTTTAGTCCGGGACTAGCGGGAGTTGTAACCGGGGAGCTGTTTTTT.

In nucleotides, the CDR3 is TGTGCCAGCAGTCCGGGACACTGGAACGTCCTGACTTTC. This encodes CASSPGHWNVLTF. The V and J genes are TRBV6-5 and TRBJ2-6, with D maybe TRBD1 (6 bases). The CDR3 is made up of 13 amino acids. V shed 5 bases and J shed 10 bases, with 12 bases lying between them. Per the germline V gene, CDR1 is MNHEY and CDR2 is SVGAGI.

CDR3 in amino acids: CSVEGKGPTNEKLFF. The CDR3 coding sequence is TGCAGCGTTGAAGGGAAGGGACCAACTAATGAAAAACTGTTTTTT. The genes are TRBV29-1 and TRBJ1-4, with D possibly TRBD1 on 5 matching bases. This CDR3 region has 15 residues. Germline loops: CDR1 SQVTM, CDR2 ANQGSEA. V lost 1 base, J lost 0 bases, and 9 bases lay in between.

The CDR3: CASATLPGLAGAFPIYTQYF. The CDR3 DNA is TGTGCTAGTGCCACGCTCCCGGGACTAGCGGGAGCTTTTCCTATTTATACGCAGTATTTT. The V gene is TRBV12-5, the J gene TRBJ2-3; 14 bases match TRBD2. Trimming at V came to 7 bases and at J to 7 bases, leaving 22 bases not matched to a gene. The CDR3 contains 20 residues. Germline V CDR1 and CDR2: LGHNT, FRNRAP.

CDR3 sequence: CASRALGTGELFF. The CDR3 region has the DNA TGTGCCAGCAGGGCACTAGGGACCGGGGAGCTGTTTTTT. The chain recombines TRBV7-2 with TRBJ2-2; D may be TRBD2 (5 bases). Trimming removed 6 bases from V and 5 bases from J, with 10 bases in between. This CDR3 has 13 amino acids. Germline CDR1 is SGHTA and CDR2 is FQGNSA.

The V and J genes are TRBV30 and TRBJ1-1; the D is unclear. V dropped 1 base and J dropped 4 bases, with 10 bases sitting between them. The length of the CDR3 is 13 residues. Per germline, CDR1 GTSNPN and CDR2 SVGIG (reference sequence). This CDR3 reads CAWSAGLGTEAFF. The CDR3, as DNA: TGTGCCTGGAGTGCAGGCCTTGGCACTGAAGCTTTCTTT.

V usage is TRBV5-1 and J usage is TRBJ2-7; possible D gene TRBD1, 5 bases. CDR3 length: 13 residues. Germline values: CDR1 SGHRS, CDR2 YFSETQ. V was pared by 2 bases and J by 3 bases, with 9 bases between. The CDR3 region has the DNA TGCGCCAGCAGCTTAGGGGAACTCTACGAGCAGTACTTC. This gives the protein CASSLGELYEQYF. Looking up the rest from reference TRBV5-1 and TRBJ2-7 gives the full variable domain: KAGVTQTPRYLIKTRGQQVTLSCSPISGHRSVSWYQQTPGQGLQFLFEYFSETQRNKGNFPGRFSGRQFSNSRSEMNVSTLELGDSALYLCASSLGELYEQYFGPGTRLTVT.

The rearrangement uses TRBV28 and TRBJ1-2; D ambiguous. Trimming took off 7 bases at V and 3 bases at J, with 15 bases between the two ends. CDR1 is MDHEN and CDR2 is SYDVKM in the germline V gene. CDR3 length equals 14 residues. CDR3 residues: CASIPGNSDYGYTF. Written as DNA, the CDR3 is TGTGCCAGCATCCCCGGTAACTCGGACTATGGCTACACCTTC.

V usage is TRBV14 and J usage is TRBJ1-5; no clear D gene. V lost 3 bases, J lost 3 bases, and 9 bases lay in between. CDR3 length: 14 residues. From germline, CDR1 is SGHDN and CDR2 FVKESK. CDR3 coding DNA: TGTGCCAGCAGCCAGACTGGGCCCAATCAGCCCCAGCATTTT. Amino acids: CASSQTGPNQPQHF.

This CDR3 reads CASSYPGGAYEQYF. CDR3 bases: TGTGCCAGCAGCTACCCGGGAGGGGCCTACGAGCAGTACTTC. The rearrangement uses TRBV6-5 and TRBJ2-7; 8 bases map to TRBD2. This CDR3 has 14 amino acids. Germline CDR1 and CDR2: MNHEY and SVGAGI. V shed 6 bases and J 2 bases; nucleotides not matched to a gene: 6.

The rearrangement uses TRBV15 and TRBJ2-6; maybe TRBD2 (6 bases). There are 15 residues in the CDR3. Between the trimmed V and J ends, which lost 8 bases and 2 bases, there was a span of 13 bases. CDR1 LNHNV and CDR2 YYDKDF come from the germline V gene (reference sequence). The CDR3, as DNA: TGTGCCACCGGGTTCGGGGGAACTGGGGCCAACGTCCTGACTTTC. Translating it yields CATGFGGTGANVLTF.

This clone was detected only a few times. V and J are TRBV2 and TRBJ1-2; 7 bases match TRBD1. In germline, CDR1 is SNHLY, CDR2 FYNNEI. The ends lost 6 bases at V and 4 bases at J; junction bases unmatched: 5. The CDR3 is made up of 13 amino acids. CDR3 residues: CASSLDRSYGYTF. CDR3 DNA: TGTGCCAGCAGCCTGGACAGGAGCTATGGCTACACCTTC.

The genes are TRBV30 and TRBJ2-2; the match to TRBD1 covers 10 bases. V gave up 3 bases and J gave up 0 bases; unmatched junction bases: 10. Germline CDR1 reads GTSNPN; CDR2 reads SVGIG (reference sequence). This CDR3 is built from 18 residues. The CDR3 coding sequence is TGTGCCTGGAGGGTGACAATGGACAGGGGGGCGAACACCGGGGAGCTGTTTTTT. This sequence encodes CAWRVTMDRGANTGELFF. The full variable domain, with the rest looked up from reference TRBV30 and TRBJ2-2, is SQTIHQWPATLVQPVGSPLSLECTVEGTSNPNLYWYRQAAGRGLQLLFYSVGIGQISSEVPQNLSASRPQDRQFILSSKKLLLSDSGFYLCAWRVTMDRGANTGELFFGEGSRLTVL.

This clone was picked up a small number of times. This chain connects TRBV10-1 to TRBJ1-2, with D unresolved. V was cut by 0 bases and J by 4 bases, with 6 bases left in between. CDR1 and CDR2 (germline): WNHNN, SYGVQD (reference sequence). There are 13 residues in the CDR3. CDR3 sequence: CASSESGTYGYTF. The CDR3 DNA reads TGCGCCAGCAGTGAGTCCGGCACCTATGGCTACACCTTC.

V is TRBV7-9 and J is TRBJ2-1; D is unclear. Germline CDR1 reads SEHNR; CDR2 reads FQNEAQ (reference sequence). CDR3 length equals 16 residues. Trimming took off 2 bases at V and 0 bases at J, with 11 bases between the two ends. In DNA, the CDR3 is TGTGCCAGCAGCTTATTTTGGCAGAGCTCCTACAATGAGCAGTTCTTC. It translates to CASSLFWQSSYNEQFF.

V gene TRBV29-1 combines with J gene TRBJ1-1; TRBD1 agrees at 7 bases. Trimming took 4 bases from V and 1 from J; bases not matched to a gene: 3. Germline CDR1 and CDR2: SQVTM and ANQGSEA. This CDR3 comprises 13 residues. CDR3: CSVGDRQNTEAFF. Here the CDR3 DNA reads TGCAGCGTTGGGGACAGACAGAACACTGAAGCTTTCTTT.

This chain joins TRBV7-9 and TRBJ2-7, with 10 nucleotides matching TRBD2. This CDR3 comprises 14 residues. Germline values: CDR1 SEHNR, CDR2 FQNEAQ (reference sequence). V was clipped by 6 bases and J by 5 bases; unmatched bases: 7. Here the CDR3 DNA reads TGTGCCAGCAGTCCTGGGACTAGCGTCGACGAGCAGTACTTC. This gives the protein CASSPGTSVDEQYF.

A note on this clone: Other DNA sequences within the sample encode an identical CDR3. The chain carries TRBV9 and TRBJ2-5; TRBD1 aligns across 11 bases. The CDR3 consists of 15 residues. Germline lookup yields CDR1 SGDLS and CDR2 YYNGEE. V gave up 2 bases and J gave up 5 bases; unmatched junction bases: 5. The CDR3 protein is CASSVGQGAGETQYF. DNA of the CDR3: TGTGCCAGCAGCGTCGGACAGGGGGCAGGGGAGACCCAGTACTTC. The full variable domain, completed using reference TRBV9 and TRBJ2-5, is DSGVTQTPKHLITATGQRVTLRCSPRSGDLSVYWYQQSLDQGLQFLIQYYNGEERAKGNILERFSAQQFPDLHSELNLSSLELGDSALYFCASSVGQGAGETQYFGPGTRLLVL.